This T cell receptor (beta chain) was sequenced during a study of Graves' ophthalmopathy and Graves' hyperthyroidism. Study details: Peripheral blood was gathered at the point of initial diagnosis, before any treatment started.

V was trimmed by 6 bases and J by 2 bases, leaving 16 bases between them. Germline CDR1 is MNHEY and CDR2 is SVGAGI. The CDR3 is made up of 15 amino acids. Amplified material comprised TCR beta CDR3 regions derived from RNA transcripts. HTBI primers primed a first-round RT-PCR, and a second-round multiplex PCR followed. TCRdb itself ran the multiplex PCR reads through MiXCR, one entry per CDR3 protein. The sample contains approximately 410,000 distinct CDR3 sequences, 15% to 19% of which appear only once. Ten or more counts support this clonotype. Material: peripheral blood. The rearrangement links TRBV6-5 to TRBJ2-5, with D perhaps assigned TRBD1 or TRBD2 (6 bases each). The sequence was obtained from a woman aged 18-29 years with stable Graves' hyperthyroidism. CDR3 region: CASRWGEGGQETQYF. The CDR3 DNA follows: TGTGCCAGCAGATGGGGAGAGGGGGGACAAGAGACCCAGTACTTC.